This TCR beta chain originates from a study of T cell responses to AZD1222 COVID-19 vaccine. Regarding the study as a whole: White British ancestry dominated among donors, who included more females, and clonal diversity was possibly underestimated. As reported, nearly half of all spike-specific TCRs target variant regions that are unmutated. The peak T cell response came first, and repertoires were sampled only after it.

Method: immunoSEQ multiplex PCR; TCRdb's copy keeps in-frame clones and lacks some. The sample lists some 140,000 clones, about 90% seen once, with 5.5% in the top ten. Remarks on this clone: The antigen remains unidentified.

This CDR3 region has 12 residues. Germline CDR1 and CDR2: SGDLS and YYNGEE. Between the trimmed V and J ends, which lost 2 bases and 5 bases, there was a span of 7 bases. Sequenced here: peripheral blood, sampled on day 0 of MenACWY control vaccination. The clonotype was recovered from an adult in good health. The J gene is TRBJ1-1, the V gene TRBV9; TRBD1 is a possible D gene (6 bases). The DNA of the CDR3 is TGTGCCAGCAGCGTGCAGGGGACTGAAGCTTTCTTT. Translating it yields CASSVQGTEAFF.